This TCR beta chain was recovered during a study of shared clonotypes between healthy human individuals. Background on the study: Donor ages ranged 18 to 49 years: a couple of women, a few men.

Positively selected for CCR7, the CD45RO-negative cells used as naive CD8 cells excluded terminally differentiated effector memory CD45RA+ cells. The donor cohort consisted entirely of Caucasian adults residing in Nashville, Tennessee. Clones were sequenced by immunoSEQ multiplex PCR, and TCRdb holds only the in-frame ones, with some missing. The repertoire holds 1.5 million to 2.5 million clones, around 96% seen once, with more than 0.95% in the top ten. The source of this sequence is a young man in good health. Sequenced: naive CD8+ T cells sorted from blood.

CDR3 region: CASSPASGSFYEQYF. CDR3 coding DNA: TGTGCCAGCAGCCCCGCTAGCGGGAGCTTCTACGAGCAGTACTTC. The chain joins TRBV9 to TRBJ2-7, with 10 bases aligning to TRBD2. This CDR3 spans 15 amino acids. Germline V lookup: CDR1 SGDLS, CDR2 YYNGEE. V dropped 4 bases and J dropped 3; count of bases not matched to a gene: 7.